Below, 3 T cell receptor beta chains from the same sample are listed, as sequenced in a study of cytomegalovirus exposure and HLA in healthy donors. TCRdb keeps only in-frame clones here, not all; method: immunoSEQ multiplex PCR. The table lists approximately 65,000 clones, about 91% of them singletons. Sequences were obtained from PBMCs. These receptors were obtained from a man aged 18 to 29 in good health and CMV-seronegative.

CDR3 bases: TGTGCCAGCAGCCCCCGCGGGACAGCGGGCGAAAAACTGTTTTTT. This sequence encodes CASSPRGTAGEKLFF. The chain combines TRBV9 with TRBJ1-4; 7 nucleotides match TRBD1. Germline V CDR1 and CDR2: SGDLS, YYNGEE. V was clipped by 4 bases and J by 8 bases; unmatched bases: 11. The CDR3 has 15 residues. The variable domain in full, with the rest retrieved from reference TRBV9 and TRBJ1-4, is DSGVTQTPKHLITATGQRVTLRCSPRSGDLSVYWYQQSLDQGLQFLIQYYNGEERAKGNILERFSAQQFPDLHSELNLSSLELGDSALYFCASSPRGTAGEKLFFGSGTQLSVL.

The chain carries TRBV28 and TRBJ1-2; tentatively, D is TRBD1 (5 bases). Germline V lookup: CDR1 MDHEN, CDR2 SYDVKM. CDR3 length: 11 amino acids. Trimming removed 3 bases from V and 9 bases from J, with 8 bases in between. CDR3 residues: CASSLGHSYTF. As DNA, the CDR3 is TGTGCCAGCAGTTTGGGGCATAGCTACACCTTC.

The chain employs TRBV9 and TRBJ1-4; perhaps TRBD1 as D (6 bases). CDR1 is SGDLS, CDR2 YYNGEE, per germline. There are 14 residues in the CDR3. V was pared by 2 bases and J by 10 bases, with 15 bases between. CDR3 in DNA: TGTGCCAGCAGCGTTGGGGGCGAGTTAGGAAAACTGTTTTTT. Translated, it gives CASSVGGELGKLFF.